This T cell receptor (beta chain) emerged from a study of CD8+ T cells in alopecia areata. Study-wide results and caveats: Amid tofacitinib therapy, many expanded lesional clones stayed present in scalp and blood. Researchers report lesional scalp, most notably alopecia totalis/universalis, outstripped normal scalp in clonality.

As the sequencing template, cDNA was produced by extracting RNA and reverse transcribing it. Sequencing used immunoSEQ multiplex PCR; TCRdb keeps in-frame clones, though not all of them. The table includes 150,000 to 200,000 clones, over 55% detected once. Treatment: oral pan-JAK inhibitor, 5-10 mg twice daily. Trimming shortened V by 1 base and J by 6 bases, and 8 bases separated the two germline ends. This CDR3 contains 13 residues. Germline CDR1 reads SGHTA; CDR2 reads FQGNSA. As concerns this clone: The antigen is undetermined.

This specimen was CD4+ T cells sorted from blood, taken at week 24, from a patient treated with tofacitinib. This clonotype was obtained from a human donor with alopecia areata. The gene calls are TRBV7-2 and TRBJ2-3; D call uncertain. CDR3 in amino acids: CASSLDYSDTQYF. In nucleotides, the CDR3 is TGTGCCAGCAGCTTAGATTACAGTGATACGCAGTATTTT.